This T cell receptor beta chain came from a study of blood T cell repertoires in COVID-19. Study summary: Samples taken during acute and convalescent COVID-19 were collected in the United States, Italy and Spain. Sample material is recorded as cDNA or gDNA derived from T cells, B-cell-depleted T cells, or PBMCs.

As originally analysed: Estimation of nucleated cell counts was performed using reference gene primer amplification. TCRdb's table, derived via immunoSEQ multiplex PCR, lists solely in-frame clones and lacks some. V and J calls and clone size are as listed in that table; D and trimming were resolved from the DNA. The table shows 200,000 to 250,000 clones, with more than 65% occurring only once. With V trimmed by 1 base and J by 2 bases, 15 bases remained unmatched. CDR1 SGHKS and CDR2 YYEKEE come from the germline V gene (reference sequence). This CDR3 comprises 19 residues. The J gene is TRBJ2-3, the V gene TRBV5-5; TRBD2 aligns across 8 bases. The clonotype comes from a woman aged 80 or over with acute or convalescent COVID-19. The sequenced sample was peripheral blood. CDR3: CASSLLPPRRGALTDTQYF. CDR3 nucleotides: TGTGCCAGCAGCTTGTTGCCCCCTCGGCGGGGGGCCCTCACAGATACGCAGTATTTT.